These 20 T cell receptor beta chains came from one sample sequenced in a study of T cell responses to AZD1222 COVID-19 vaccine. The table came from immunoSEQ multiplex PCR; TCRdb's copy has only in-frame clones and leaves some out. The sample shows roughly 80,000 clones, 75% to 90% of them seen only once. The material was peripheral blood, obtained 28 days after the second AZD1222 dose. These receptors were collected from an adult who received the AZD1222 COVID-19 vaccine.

CDR3 amino acids: CSARDHRRQFF. CDR3 DNA sequence: TGCAGTGCTAGAGACCACAGGCGGCAGTTCTTC. This chain links TRBV20-1 with TRBJ2-1; D is perhaps TRBD1 (5 bases). The V end was cut by 0 bases, the J end by 12 bases, with 9 bases between. From germline, CDR1 is DFQATT and CDR2 SNEGSKA (reference sequence). CDR3 length equals 11 residues.

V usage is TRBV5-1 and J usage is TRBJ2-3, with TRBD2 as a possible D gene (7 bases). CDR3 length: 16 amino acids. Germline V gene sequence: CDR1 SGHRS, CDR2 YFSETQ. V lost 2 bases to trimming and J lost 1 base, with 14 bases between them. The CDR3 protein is CASSLGGAVGTDTQYF. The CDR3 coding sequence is TGCGCCAGCAGCTTAGGGGGGGCCGTCGGCACAGATACGCAGTATTTT. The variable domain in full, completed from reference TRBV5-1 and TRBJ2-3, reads KAGVTQTPRYLIKTRGQQVTLSCSPISGHRSVSWYQQTPGQGLQFLFEYFSETQRNKGNFPGRFSGRQFSNSRSEMNVSTLELGDSALYLCASSLGGAVGTDTQYFGPGTRLTVL.

The CDR3 reads CASSQEYTEAFF. Written as DNA, the CDR3 is TGTGCCAGCAGCCAAGAGTACACTGAAGCTTTCTTT. The V call is TRBV3-1 (or the pseudogene TRBV3-2), the J call TRBJ1-1; no clear D gene. The germline V gene encodes CDR1 LGHDT and CDR2 YNNKEL (reference sequence). Trimming took off 0 bases at V and 3 bases at J, with 2 bases between the two ends. This CDR3 region has 12 residues.

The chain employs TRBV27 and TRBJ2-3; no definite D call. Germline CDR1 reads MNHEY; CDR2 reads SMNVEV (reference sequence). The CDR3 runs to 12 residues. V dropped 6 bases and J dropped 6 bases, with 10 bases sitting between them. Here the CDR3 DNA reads TGTGCCAGCAGCCCCAACGGGGATACGCAGTATTTT. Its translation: CASSPNGDTQYF.

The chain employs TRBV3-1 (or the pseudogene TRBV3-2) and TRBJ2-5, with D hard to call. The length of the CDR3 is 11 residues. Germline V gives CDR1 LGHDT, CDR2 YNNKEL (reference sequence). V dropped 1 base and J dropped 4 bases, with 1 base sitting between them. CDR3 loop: CASSQAETQYF. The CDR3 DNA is TGTGCCAGCAGCCAAGCAGAGACCCAGTACTTC.

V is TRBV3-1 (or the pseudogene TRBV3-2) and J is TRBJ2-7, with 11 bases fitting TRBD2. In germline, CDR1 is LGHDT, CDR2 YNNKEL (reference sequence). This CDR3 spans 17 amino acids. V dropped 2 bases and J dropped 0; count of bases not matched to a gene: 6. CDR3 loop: CASSQTSGGSSSYEQYF. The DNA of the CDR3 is TGTGCCAGCAGCCAAACTAGCGGGGGCTCAAGCTCCTACGAGCAGTACTTC.

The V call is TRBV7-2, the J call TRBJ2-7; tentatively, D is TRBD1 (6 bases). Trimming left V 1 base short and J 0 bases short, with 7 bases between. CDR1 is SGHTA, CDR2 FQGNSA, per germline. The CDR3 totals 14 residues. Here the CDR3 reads CASSLGGPSYEQYF. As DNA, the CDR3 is TGTGCCAGCAGCTTAGGGGGGCCCTCCTACGAGCAGTACTTC.

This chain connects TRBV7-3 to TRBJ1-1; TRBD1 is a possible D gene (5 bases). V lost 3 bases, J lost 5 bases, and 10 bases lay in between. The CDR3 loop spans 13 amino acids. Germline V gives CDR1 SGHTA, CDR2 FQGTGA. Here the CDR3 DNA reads TGTGCCAGCAGCTTTGTAGGGGAGACTGAAGCTTTCTTT. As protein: CASSFVGETEAFF.

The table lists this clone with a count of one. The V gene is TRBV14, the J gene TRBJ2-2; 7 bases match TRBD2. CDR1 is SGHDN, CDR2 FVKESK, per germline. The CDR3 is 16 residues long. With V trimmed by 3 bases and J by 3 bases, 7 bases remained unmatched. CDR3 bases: TGTGCCAGCAGCCAGAGGGAGCGGGGTGACACCGGGGAGCTGTTTTTT. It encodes CASSQRERGDTGELFF.

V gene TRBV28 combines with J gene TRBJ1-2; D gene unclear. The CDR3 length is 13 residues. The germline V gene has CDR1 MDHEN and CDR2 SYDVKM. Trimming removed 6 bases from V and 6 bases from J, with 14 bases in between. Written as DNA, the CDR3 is TGTGCCAGCAGGGCCCACCCCACGGATGGCTACACCTTC. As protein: CASRAHPTDGYTF.

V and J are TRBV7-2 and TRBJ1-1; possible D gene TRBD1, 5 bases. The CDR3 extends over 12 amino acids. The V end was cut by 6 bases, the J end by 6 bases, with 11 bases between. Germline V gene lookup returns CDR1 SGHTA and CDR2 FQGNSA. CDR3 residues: CASRWGSSEAFF. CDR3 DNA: TGTGCCAGCAGGTGGGGCAGCTCTGAAGCTTTCTTT.

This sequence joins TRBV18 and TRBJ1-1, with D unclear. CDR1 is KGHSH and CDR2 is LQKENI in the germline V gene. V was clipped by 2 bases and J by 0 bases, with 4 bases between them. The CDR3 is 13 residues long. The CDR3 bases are TGTGCCAGCTCACCAGATTTGAACACTGAAGCTTTCTTT. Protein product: CASSPDLNTEAFF.

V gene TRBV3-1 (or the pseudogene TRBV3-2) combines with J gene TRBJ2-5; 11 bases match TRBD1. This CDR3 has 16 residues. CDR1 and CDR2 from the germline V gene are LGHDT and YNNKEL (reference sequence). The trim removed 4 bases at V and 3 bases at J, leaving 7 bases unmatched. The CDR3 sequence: CASSLTDRGREETQYF. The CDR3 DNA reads TGTGCCAGCAGCCTAACGGACAGGGGGCGGGAAGAGACCCAGTACTTC.

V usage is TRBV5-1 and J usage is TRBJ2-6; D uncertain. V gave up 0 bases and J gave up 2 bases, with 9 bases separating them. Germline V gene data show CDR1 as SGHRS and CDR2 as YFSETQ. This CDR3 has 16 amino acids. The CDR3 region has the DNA TGCGCCAGCAGCTTGGAGTTCCGGGCTGGGGCCAACGTCCTGACTTTC. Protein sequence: CASSLEFRAGANVLTF.

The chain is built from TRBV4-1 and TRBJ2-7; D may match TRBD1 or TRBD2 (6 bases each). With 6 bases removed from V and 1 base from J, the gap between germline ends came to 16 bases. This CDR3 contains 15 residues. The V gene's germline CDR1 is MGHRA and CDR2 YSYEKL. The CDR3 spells CASREWEGGSYEQYF. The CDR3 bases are TGCGCCAGCAGGGAGTGGGAAGGGGGGTCCTACGAGCAGTACTTC.

In nucleotides, the CDR3 is TGTGCCATTGTAGGGGGCTTGAACACTGAAGCTTTCTTT. As protein: CAIVGGLNTEAFF. J is TRBJ1-1 and V is TRBV10-3; 7 nucleotides line up with TRBD1. This CDR3 is 13 amino acids long. Germline V gene data show CDR1 as ENHRY and CDR2 as SYGVKD. V gave up 9 bases and J gave up 0 bases; unmatched junction bases: 4.

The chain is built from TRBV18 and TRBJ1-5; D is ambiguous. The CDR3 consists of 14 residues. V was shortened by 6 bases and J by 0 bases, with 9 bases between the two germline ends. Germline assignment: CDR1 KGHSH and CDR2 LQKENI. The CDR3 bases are TGTGCCAGCTCGGGAGCCTATAGCAATCAGCCCCAGCATTTT. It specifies CASSGAYSNQPQHF.

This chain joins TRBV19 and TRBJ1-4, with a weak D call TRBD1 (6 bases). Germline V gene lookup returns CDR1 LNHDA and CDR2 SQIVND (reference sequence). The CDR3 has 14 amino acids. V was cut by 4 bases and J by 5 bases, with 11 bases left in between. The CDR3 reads CASSSGQNNEKLFF. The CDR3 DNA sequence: TGTGCCAGTAGTAGCGGACAGAACAATGAAAAACTGTTTTTT.

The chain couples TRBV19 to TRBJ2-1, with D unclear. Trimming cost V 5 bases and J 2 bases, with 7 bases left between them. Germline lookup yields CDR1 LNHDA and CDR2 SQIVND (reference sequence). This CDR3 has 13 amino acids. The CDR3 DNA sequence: TGTGCCAGTAGTGAAGGCCCCTACAATGAGCAGTTCTTC. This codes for CASSEGPYNEQFF.

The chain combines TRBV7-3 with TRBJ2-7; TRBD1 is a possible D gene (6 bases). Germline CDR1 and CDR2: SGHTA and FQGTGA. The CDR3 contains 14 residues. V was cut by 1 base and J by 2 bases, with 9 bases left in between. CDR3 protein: CASSLMAGAYEQYF. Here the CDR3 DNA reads TGTGCCAGCAGCTTAATGGCAGGGGCCTACGAGCAGTACTTC.